The 21 T cell receptor beta chains given below trace back to one sample, sequenced in a study of T cell clonality in common variable immunodeficiency. Study-wide results and caveats: Fewer deletions and N-nucleotide insertions were reportedly seen in common variable immunodeficiency TCR beta sequences.

The antigens these receptors bind are not known. Clones were read by immunoSEQ multiplex PCR, and TCRdb kept only the in-frame ones, dropping some. The sample gives fewer than 13,000 clones, none seen only once, and the top ten clones hold over 6%. The sequenced material came from peripheral blood mononuclear cells. Receptors were obtained from a human donor with common variable immunodeficiency.

A word on this clone: The CDR3 end falls 3 residues outside the read, so it is completed with the germline J gene. The rearrangement uses TRBV18 and TRBJ1-1; D may be TRBD1 (5 bases). Trimming pared 2 bases from V and 0 bases from J, leaving 10 bases between. The length of the CDR3 is 15 residues. Per germline, CDR1 KGHSH and CDR2 LQKENI. The CDR3 is CASSPWGGVNTEAFF. CDR3 bases read: TGTGCCAGCTCACCATGGGGAGGGGTGAACACTGAA.

This clone turned up a few times. With the read ending 3 residues before the CDR3 end, the germline J gene is used to fill in that end. This chain joins TRBV30 and TRBJ2-7; 8 bases match TRBD1. This CDR3 spans 14 amino acids. Per germline, CDR1 GTSNPN and CDR2 SVGIG (reference sequence). Germline trimming cut 1 base from V and 3 bases from J; bases unmatched to any gene: 5. The CDR3 loop is CAWSAGTGVYEQYF. CDR3 bases read: TGTGCCTGGAGTGCTGGGACAGGAGTCTACGAG.

Of note for this clone: Read sequence stops 3 residues before the CDR3 end, and the germline J gene provides the missing end. The V and J genes are TRBV7-9 and TRBJ2-5, with D possibly matching TRBD1 (5 bases). The CDR3 extends over 13 amino acids. V was clipped by 3 bases and J by 5 bases, with 10 bases between them. Germline V gene sequence: CDR1 SEHNR, CDR2 FQNEAQ (reference sequence). The CDR3 sequence: CASSFTAGETQYF. The sequenced part of the CDR3 DNA is TGTGCCAGCAGCTTCACCGCAGGGGAGACC.

To note about this clone: The read falls 3 residues short of the CDR3 end, and the missing part is taken from the germline J gene. The V and J genes are TRBV5-1 and TRBJ2-3, with 10 nucleotides matching TRBD2. Germline CDR1 and CDR2: SGHRS and YFSETQ. Trimming at V came to 0 bases and at J to 4 bases, leaving 8 bases not matched to a gene. The CDR3 is 17 residues long. The CDR3: CASSLELAGVGADTQYF. CDR3 DNA (partial): TGCGCCAGCAGCTTGGAGCTAGCGGGAGTCGGTGCAGATACG.

This clone was counted a few times. The CDR3 end is not reached by the read, which stops 3 residues before it; the germline J gene fills it in. This rearrangement joins TRBV18 to TRBJ2-2, with D possibly matching TRBD1 (5 bases). The CDR3 has 16 amino acids. From germline, CDR1 is KGHSH and CDR2 LQKENI. V was trimmed by 1 base and J by 0 bases, leaving 9 bases between them. The CDR3 sequence is CASSPRQPTNTGELFF. The part of the CDR3 DNA that was read is TGTGCCAGCTCACCACGACAGCCGACGAACACCGGGGAG.

This clone occurred a few times. The read comes to an end 3 residues before the CDR3 does, leaving the germline J gene to fill in the end. This chain connects TRBV18 to TRBJ2-3, with D uncertain. Trimming took 4 bases from V and 2 from J, leaving 4 bases between them. There are 12 residues in the CDR3. CDR1 is KGHSH and CDR2 is LQKENI in the germline V gene. The sequenced CDR3 bases are TGTGCCAGCTCACGAGCCACAGATACG. Protein product: CASSRATDT. The whole CDR3 region reads CASSRATDTQYF.

This clone ranks as large. The read stops 3 residues short of the end of the CDR3; the missing end is completed from the germline J gene. V gene TRBV3-1 (or the pseudogene TRBV3-2) combines with J gene TRBJ1-1; D possibly corresponds to TRBD1 (5 bases). The CDR3 has 13 residues. CDR1 and CDR2 (germline): LGHDT, YNNKEL (reference sequence). This CDR3 reads CASSPGLPARAFF. The sequenced CDR3 bases are TGTGCCAGCAGCCCGGGACTCCCGGCAAGA.

There are a few counts of this clone. The sequenced fragment ends 3 residues before the CDR3 boundary, so the rest is inferred from the germline J gene. V gene TRBV18 combines with J gene TRBJ2-2; TRBD2 matches at 7 bases. The CDR3 contains 14 residues. J gave up 5 bases and V 0 bases, and 0 bases lay outside the gene matches. Looked up from germline, CDR1 is KGHSH and CDR2 is LQKENI. The covered CDR3 bases are TGTGCCAGCTCACCACCCGGGGGGACCGGGGAG. Protein sequence: CASSPPGGTGE. The full CDR3 sequence reads CASSPPGGTGELFF.

The table lists this clone with a few counts. The read ends 3 residues before the CDR3 terminus; that terminus is restored from the germline J gene. This chain links TRBV19 with TRBJ2-7; 7 nucleotides align to TRBD1. Germline trimming cut 3 bases from V and 4 bases from J; bases unmatched to any gene: 9. CDR1 is LNHDA and CDR2 is SQIVND in the germline V gene (reference sequence). The CDR3 totals 15 residues. The DNA read from the CDR3 is TGTGCCAGTAGTATTGTCGGGGACAGTATTTACGAG. Translated: CASSIVGDSIYE. The entire CDR3 protein is CASSIVGDSIYEQYF.

Notes on this clone: The read comes to an end 3 residues before the CDR3 does, leaving the germline J gene to fill in the end. The V and J genes are TRBV7-2 and TRBJ2-1; 7 bases align to TRBD1. The CDR3 consists of 13 residues. Germline CDR1 reads SGHTA; CDR2 reads FQGNSA. Trimming cost V 3 bases and J 7 bases; bases outside gene matches: 3. The CDR3 is CASSLDRLNEQFF. The sequenced CDR3 bases are TGTGCCAGCAGCTTGGACAGGCTGAATGAG.

In this sample, this clone turned up a few times. The read ends 3 residues before the CDR3 terminus; that terminus is restored from the germline J gene. The chain links TRBV20-1 to TRBJ1-6; TRBD1 agrees at 7 bases. CDR1 is DFQATT, CDR2 SNEGSKA, per germline (reference sequence). V shed 1 base, J shed 10 bases, and the junction held 7 bases outside the gene matches. The CDR3 has 14 residues. Partial CDR3 DNA: TGCAGTGCTAGAGGACAGGGACTCGGATCACCC. Protein sequence: CSARGQGLGSP. The full CDR3 reads CSARGQGLGSPLHF.

Turning to this clone: One junction end does not reproduce the germline sequence, and a read error may be involved. The read stops 3 residues short of the end of the CDR3; the missing end is completed from the germline J gene. The chain employs TRBV7-9 and TRBJ2-7; D may be TRBD1 (6 bases). This CDR3 has 14 amino acids. The germline V gene encodes CDR1 SEHNR and CDR2 FQNEAQ (reference sequence). CDR3 DNA, as far as it was read: TGTTCCAGCAGCTACCTAGAGGGGGTCCACGAG. As protein: CSSSYLEGVHE. The complete CDR3 reads CSSSYLEGVHEQYF.

On this clone itself: The read gets to within 3 residues of the CDR3 end, and the germline J gene fills in the rest. The V gene is TRBV7-9, the J gene TRBJ2-1, with D perhaps TRBD2 (6 bases). Deletions cut 5 bases from V and 3 bases from J, with 11 bases between. Germline-derived CDR1 and CDR2 are SEHNR and FQNEAQ (reference sequence). This CDR3 is 14 amino acids long. The CDR3 DNA, read in part, is TGTGCCAGCAGCCCGGGGGAATACTACAATGAG. Encoded protein: CASSPGEYYNE. The full CDR3 reads CASSPGEYYNEQFF.

Worth noting for this clone: The sequenced fragment ends 3 residues before the CDR3 boundary, so the rest is inferred from the germline J gene. The chain uses TRBV18 and TRBJ1-4; TRBD1 might be the D (5 bases). The germline V and J ends were trimmed by 3 bases and 0 bases, with 8 bases remaining between them. From germline, CDR1 is KGHSH and CDR2 LQKENI. This CDR3 is 15 amino acids long. The DNA read from the CDR3 is TGTGCCAGCTCACCGGACATTGCAACTAATGAAAAA. This encodes CASSPDIATNEK. The whole CDR3 protein reads CASSPDIATNEKLFF. Full variable domain (rest looked up from reference TRBV18 and TRBJ1-4): NAGVMQNPRHLVRRRGQEARLRCSPMKGHSHVYWYRQLPEEGLKFMVYLQKENIIDESGMPKERFSAEFPKEGPSILRIQQVVRGDSAAYFCASSPDIATNEKLFFGSGTQLSVL.

Note on this clone: Read data end 3 residues before the CDR3 end; the end is taken from the germline J gene. The chain uses TRBV30 and TRBJ1-5; maybe TRBD1 (5 bases). Germline V gives CDR1 GTSNPN, CDR2 SVGIG (reference sequence). The CDR3 has 14 residues. The V end was cut by 7 bases, the J end by 8 bases, with 21 bases between. The CDR3 loop is CAYNIKVGGEPQHF. The sequenced CDR3 bases are TGTGCCTATAATATCAAGGTGGGGGGGGAGCCC.

As regards this clone: One end of the junction varies from germline; a read error may be responsible. The read is 3 residues too short to cover the CDR3 end, so that end is filled in from the germline J gene. The chain joins TRBV7-7 to TRBJ2-5; D is unresolved. Germline CDR1 is SSHAT and CDR2 is FNYEAQ (reference sequence). This CDR3 has 14 amino acids. The CDR3 bases that were read are TGTGCTAGCAGCTATTCCGGGTCTGAAGAGACC. Protein sequence: CASSYSGSEET. The complete CDR3 reads CASSYSGSEETQYF. Full variable domain (outside the CDR3, taken from reference TRBV7-7 and TRBJ2-5): GAGVSQSPRYKVTKRGQDVTLRCDPISSHATLYWYQQALGQGPEFLTYFNYEAQPDKSGLPSDRFSAERPEGSISTLTIQRTEQRDSAMYRCASSYSGSEETQYFGPGTRLLVL.

This clone was observed a handful of times. With the read ending 3 residues before the CDR3 end, the germline J gene is used to fill in that end. The V and J genes are TRBV20-1 and TRBJ2-3; tentative D call: TRBD1 (6 bases). Per germline, CDR1 DFQATT and CDR2 SNEGSKA (reference sequence). The CDR3 contains 14 residues. V gave up 3 bases and J gave up 4 bases, with 14 bases separating them. CDR3 DNA, as far as it was read: TGCAGTGCTAGTCCAGGGGTGGGTTCAGATACG. Its translation: CSASPGVGSDT. The complete CDR3 sequence is CSASPGVGSDTQYF.

This clone appeared a few times. The CDR3 end lies 3 residues beyond the end of the read and is filled in from the germline J gene. The V and J genes are TRBV5-1 and TRBJ1-1; 7 bases align to TRBD1. The CDR3 consists of 13 residues. Trimming removed 4 bases from V and 4 bases from J; junction bases left unmatched: 4. Germline-derived CDR1 and CDR2 are SGHRS and YFSETQ. The sequenced CDR3 bases are TGCGCCAGCAGCAGACAGGGTGGCACTGAA. Protein product: CASSRQGGTE. The full CDR3 reads CASSRQGGTEAFF.

In its sample, this clone is medium-sized. The read comes to an end 3 residues before the CDR3 does, leaving the germline J gene to fill in the end. The rearrangement uses TRBV30 and TRBJ2-7; the D gene is possibly TRBD1 (5 bases). V was shortened by 1 base and J by 3 bases, with 7 bases between the two germline ends. The CDR3 loop spans 12 amino acids. Looked up from germline, CDR1 is GTSNPN and CDR2 is SVGIG (reference sequence). CDR3 DNA (partial): TGTGCCTGGAGTGAGCAGGGCTACGAG. This codes for CAWSEQGYE. The whole CDR3 protein is CAWSEQGYEQYF.

This clone occurred a few times. The CDR3 here is CASSFSSKDTQYF. Incomplete CDR3 DNA: TGTGCCAGCAGCTTCAGTTCCAAAGATACG. V and J are TRBV7-2 and TRBJ2-3; D remains ambiguous. The read halts 3 residues ahead of the CDR3 end, with the missing end drawn from the germline J gene. Trimming took 3 bases from V and 5 from J, leaving 9 bases between them. CDR3 length equals 13 residues. Germline-derived CDR1 and CDR2 are SGHTA and FQGNSA. The full variable domain, in which reference TRBV7-2 and TRBJ2-3 provide the parts outside the CDR3, is GAGVSQSPSNKVTEKGKDVELRCDPISGHTALYWYRQSLGQGLEFLIYFQGNSAPDKSGLPSDRFSAERTGGSVSTLTIQRTQQEDSAVYLCASSFSSKDTQYFGPGTRLTVL.

Notes on this clone: The read gets to within 3 residues of the CDR3 end, and the germline J gene fills in the rest. The V call is TRBV7-9, the J call TRBJ1-1; D is undetermined. Per the germline V gene, CDR1 is SEHNR and CDR2 is FQNEAQ (reference sequence). This CDR3 spans 11 amino acids. CDR3 DNA (partial): TGTGCCAGCAGCTTAATTCCAGAA. The encoded protein is CASSLIPE. The full CDR3 protein is CASSLIPEAFF. Variable domain in full (rest from reference TRBV7-9 and TRBJ1-1): DTGVSQNPRHKITKRGQNVTFRCDPISEHNRLYWYRQTLGQGPEFLTYFQNEAQLEKSRLLSDRFSAERPKGSFSTLEIQRTEQGDSAMYLCASSLIPEAFFGQGTRLTVV.